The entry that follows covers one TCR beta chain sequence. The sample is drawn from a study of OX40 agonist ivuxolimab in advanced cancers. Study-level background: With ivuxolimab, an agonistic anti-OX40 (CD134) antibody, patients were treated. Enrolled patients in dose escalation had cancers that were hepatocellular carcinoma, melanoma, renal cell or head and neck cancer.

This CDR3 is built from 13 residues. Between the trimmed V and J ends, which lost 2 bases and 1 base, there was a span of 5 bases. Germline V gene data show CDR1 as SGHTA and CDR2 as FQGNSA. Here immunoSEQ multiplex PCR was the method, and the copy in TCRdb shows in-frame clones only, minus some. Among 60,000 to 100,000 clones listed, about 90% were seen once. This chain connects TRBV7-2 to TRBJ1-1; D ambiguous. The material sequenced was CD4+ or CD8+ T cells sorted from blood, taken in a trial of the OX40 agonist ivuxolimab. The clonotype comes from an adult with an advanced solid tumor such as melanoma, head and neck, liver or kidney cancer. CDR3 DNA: TGTGCCAGCAGCTTACAGAGGAACACTGAAGCTTTCTTT. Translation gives CASSLQRNTEAFF.